This T cell receptor beta chain comes out of a study of CD4 T cells in relation to SARS-CoV-2 and coronaviruses. Study-wide background: After roughly eleven days of antigen culture, PBMC TCR beta CDR3s were sequenced. Controls used an HIV-1 Nef peptide pool or no peptide. The study's findings and limits: No donor gave both pre-pandemic and post-infection samples.

The V end was cut by 2 bases, the J end by 6 bases, with 11 bases between. The CDR3 runs 15 residues. CDR1 is MNHNS, CDR2 SASEGT, per germline. Comment on this clone: The antigen is undetermined.

Unexposed donor CD4+ T cells date from about 2011-2019, before the COVID-19 pandemic. The cells were cultured for roughly 11 days before CD4+ T cells were isolated. TCRdb's table, derived via immunoSEQ multiplex PCR, lists solely in-frame clones and lacks some. The top ten hold roughly 18% of the sample, which has 25,000 or so clones, around 73% seen once. The source of this sequence is a human donor in good health. The J gene is TRBJ1-6, the V gene TRBV6-1, with D tentatively TRBD1 (5 bases). Specimen: CD4+ T cells from PBMCs, cultured in vitro. CDR3 coding DNA: TGTGCCAGCAGTGAAACAGGAGAGTCTAATTCACCCCTCCACTTT. It yields the protein CASSETGESNSPLHF.